Below are 26 T cell receptor beta chains sequenced from a single sample in a study of identical twins. Using its own MiXCR run on the 5' RACE reads, TCRdb lists one record per CDR3 protein. The profile shows over 500,000 distinct CDR3 sequences, roughly a fifth of them singletons. The same specimen was also included in a second study, on T cells expressing NK-cell markers.

Source material: CD4+ T cells sorted from blood. Receptor source: a woman aged 18-30 years in good health.

The genes are TRBV5-6 and TRBJ1-2, with D perhaps matching TRBD1 (5 bases). V dropped 1 base and J dropped 4 bases, with 14 bases sitting between them. From germline, CDR1 is SGHDT and CDR2 YYEEEE. The CDR3 extends over 15 amino acids. The CDR3 DNA is TGTGCCAGCAGCTTGAAGCCCACAGGCTCCTATGGCTACACCTTC. Protein sequence: CASSLKPTGSYGYTF.

V usage is TRBV18 and J usage is TRBJ2-1, with TRBD2 matching 7 bases. This CDR3 has 14 residues. Germline loops: CDR1 KGHSH, CDR2 LQKENI. The V gene end was trimmed by 3 bases and the J gene end by 8 bases; junction bases not matched to a gene: 7. CDR3 in amino acids: CASSPGLESHEQFF. CDR3 sequence (DNA): TGTGCCAGCTCACCCGGACTAGAGAGCCATGAGCAGTTCTTC.

V usage is TRBV6-1 and J usage is TRBJ1-2; TRBD1 matches 9 bases. The CDR3 is 14 amino acids. Losses at the gene ends were 7 bases for V and 1 base for J; bases not matched to a gene: 4. Germline V CDR1 and CDR2: MNHNS, SASEGT. The CDR3 spells CASIEGQGNYGYTF. CDR3 coding DNA: TGTGCCAGCATCGAGGGACAGGGTAACTATGGCTACACCTTC.

V and J are TRBV12-3 or TRBV12-4 and TRBJ2-1; a weak D match, TRBD1 (6 bases). This CDR3 is 17 amino acids long. V dropped 0 bases and J dropped 1 base, with 13 bases sitting between them. CDR3 DNA: TGTGCCAGCAGTTTAGCCCCAGGGGTAGCATCCTACAATGAGCAGTTCTTC. It encodes CASSLAPGVASYNEQFF.

The chain combines TRBV2 with TRBJ2-3, with 11 bases identical to TRBD2. Germline lookup yields CDR1 SNHLY and CDR2 FYNNEI. The CDR3 is made up of 14 amino acids. J was trimmed by 2 bases and V by 8 bases; bases with no gene match: 3. In DNA, the CDR3 is TGTGCCAGCGCACTAGCGGGGGTCACAGATACGCAGTATTTT. It is translated as CASALAGVTDTQYF.

This chain connects TRBV12-3 or TRBV12-4 to TRBJ2-7; 7 bases map to TRBD2. This CDR3 contains 14 residues. The trim removed 3 bases at V and 2 bases at J, leaving 4 bases unmatched. The CDR3 DNA follows: TGTGCCAGCAGTTTTCGAGCGGGAACCTACGAGCAGTACTTC. Its protein product is CASSFRAGTYEQYF.

The table lists this clonotype with a few counts. V and J are TRBV20-1 and TRBJ1-5; the D is unclear. Germline CDR1 is DFQATT and CDR2 is SNEGSKA (reference sequence). CDR3 size: 13 residues. Between the trimmed V and J ends, which lost 4 bases and 0 bases, there was a span of 7 bases. CDR3 DNA: TGCAGTGCTATTTCGGATAGCAATCAGCCCCAGCATTTT. The encoded protein is CSAISDSNQPQHF.

This sequence joins TRBV12-3 or TRBV12-4 and TRBJ2-7, with 7 bases identical to TRBD2. CDR3 length equals 14 residues. The trim removed 7 bases at V and 2 bases at J, leaving 8 bases unmatched. CDR3 protein: CASTQRGRTYEQYF. In DNA form, the CDR3 reads TGTGCCAGCACTCAGCGGGGCAGGACCTACGAGCAGTACTTC.

V gene TRBV12-3 or TRBV12-4 combines with J gene TRBJ1-4; D unclear. The CDR3 is made up of 17 amino acids. V shed 7 bases and J shed 0 bases, with 18 bases lying between them. CDR3 nucleotides: TGTGCCAGCACCAAGGGAAGGTATGGGGCAACTAATGAAAAACTGTTTTTT. As protein: CASTKGRYGATNEKLFF.

V usage is TRBV7-2 and J usage is TRBJ2-7; D unclear. The V gene's germline CDR1 is SGHTA and CDR2 FQGNSA. V was shortened by 3 bases and J by 0 bases, with 15 bases between the two germline ends. CDR3 size: 16 residues. For the CDR3, the DNA is TGTGCCAGCAGCTTGGGGTTGCCGACAACCTCCTACGAGCAGTACTTC. Amino acid sequence: CASSLGLPTTSYEQYF.

This chain links TRBV4-1 with TRBJ2-7; 7 bases agree with TRBD2. The V gene end was trimmed by 0 bases and the J gene end by 2 bases; junction bases not matched to a gene: 4. CDR3 length: 15 amino acids. Per germline, CDR1 MGHRA and CDR2 YSYEKL. For the CDR3, the DNA is TGCGCCAGCAGCCAAGAGCTAGCGGCCACCTACGAGCAGTACTTC. Its translation is CASSQELAATYEQYF.

This sequence joins TRBV5-1 and TRBJ1-1; D not resolved. Germline V lookup: CDR1 SGHRS, CDR2 YFSETQ. Deletions cut 1 base from V and 6 bases from J, with 13 bases between. The CDR3 length is 14 residues. The CDR3 is CASSLYTAKAEAFF. The DNA of the CDR3 is TGCGCCAGCAGCTTGTATACAGCGAAGGCTGAAGCTTTCTTT.

The rearrangement joins TRBV6-2 or TRBV6-3 to TRBJ2-7; 8 positions agree with TRBD1. The CDR3 spans 14 residues. V shed 6 bases and J 0 bases; nucleotides not matched to a gene: 4. From germline, CDR1 is MNHEY and CDR2 SVGEGT. CDR3 bases: TGTGCCAGCAGGGGGACAGGTTACTCCTACGAGCAGTACTTC. Translating it yields CASRGTGYSYEQYF.

The sample holds a few counts of this clonotype. CDR3 coding DNA: TGTGCCAGCAGCGTAGGGACAGTGGATTCACCCCTCCACTTT. Its translation is CASSVGTVDSPLHF. The chain recombines TRBV7-9 with TRBJ1-6; 7 bases agree with TRBD1. Trimming cost V 5 bases and J 8 bases; bases outside gene matches: 6. The CDR3 length is 14 residues. Germline V CDR1 and CDR2: SEHNR, FQNEAQ (reference sequence).

The V call is TRBV20-1, the J call TRBJ1-2; D not certain. The CDR3 sequence is 12 residues long. The germline V gene encodes CDR1 DFQATT and CDR2 SNEGSKA (reference sequence). Trimming cost V 4 bases and J 2 bases, with 8 bases left between them. CDR3 DNA sequence: TGCAGTGCTACTTGGGGAAACTATGGCTACACCTTC. Translated, it gives CSATWGNYGYTF.

V is TRBV11-2 and J is TRBJ1-5; weak D call: TRBD1 (6 bases). CDR1 is SGHAT and CDR2 is FQNNGV in the germline V gene. The CDR3 consists of 18 residues. The V and J ends lost 5 bases and 4 bases respectively, with 24 bases between them. This chain's CDR3 is CASSPTGIRTGLNQPQHF. CDR3 nucleotides: TGTGCCAGCAGCCCCACAGGGATTAGAACCGGATTAAATCAGCCCCAGCATTTT.

V usage is TRBV20-1 and J usage is TRBJ2-3; D is undetermined. V was trimmed by 3 bases and J by 2 bases, leaving 12 bases between them. Germline loops: CDR1 DFQATT, CDR2 SNEGSKA (reference sequence). This CDR3 comprises 14 residues. The CDR3 is CSAREEVYTDTQYF. DNA of the CDR3: TGCAGTGCTAGGGAAGAAGTTTACACAGATACGCAGTATTTT.

The genes are TRBV12-3 or TRBV12-4 and TRBJ2-4; D is undetermined. CDR3 size: 14 residues. V lost 4 bases and J lost 3, with 10 bases in between. The CDR3 region is CASSSGVVKNIQYF. DNA of the CDR3: TGTGCCAGCAGTTCTGGGGTGGTCAAAAACATTCAGTACTTC.

This clonotype has a handful of counts. The chain employs TRBV7-9 and TRBJ1-1; no clear D. V was trimmed by 1 base and J by 4 bases, leaving 13 bases between them. This CDR3 spans 15 amino acids. Per the germline V gene, CDR1 is SEHNR and CDR2 is FQNEAQ (reference sequence). The CDR3 nucleotides read TGTGCCAGCAGCTTAGATGGGCTGGGATCCACTGAAGCTTTCTTT. Protein product: CASSLDGLGSTEAFF.

The V gene is TRBV7-2, the J gene TRBJ2-7, with TRBD1 as a possible D gene (5 bases). V lost 6 bases to trimming and J lost 1 base, with 13 bases between them. The CDR3 is 14 residues long. Germline CDR1 reads SGHTA; CDR2 reads FQGNSA. The CDR3 spells CASSHTDISYEQYF. The CDR3 DNA reads TGTGCCAGCAGTCATACGGACATTTCCTACGAGCAGTACTTC.

The chain joins TRBV6-5 to TRBJ2-7; D is possibly TRBD2 (6 bases). This CDR3 contains 12 residues. The germline CDR1 and CDR2 sequences are MNHEY and SVGAGI. The V end was cut by 10 bases, the J end by 0 bases, with 10 bases between. The CDR3 nucleotides are TGTGCCACCTACGGGAGCTCCTACGAGCAGTACTTC. Amino acids: CATYGSSYEQYF.

This clonotype was picked up a small number of times. CDR3 in amino acids: CSAPSTRDSYGYTF. CDR3 coding DNA: TGCAGTGCCCCAAGCACGCGGGACAGCTATGGCTACACCTTC. The V call is TRBV20-1, the J call TRBJ1-2; TRBD1 agrees at 7 bases. Per the germline V gene, CDR1 is DFQATT and CDR2 is SNEGSKA (reference sequence). This CDR3 has 14 residues. J lost 4 bases, V lost 6 bases, and 11 bases had no gene match.

This clonotype was counted many times. The CDR3 nucleotides read TGTGCCAGCAGTCCTAGCGGGGGGGCATTTTATGAGCAGTTCTTC. As protein: CASSPSGGAFYEQFF. The chain is built from TRBV3-1 and TRBJ2-1; 12 bases are shared with TRBD2. V lost 6 bases to trimming and J lost 8 bases; unmatched junction nucleotides: 8. Per the germline V gene, CDR1 is LGHDT and CDR2 is YNNKEL (reference sequence). The CDR3 extends over 15 amino acids.

The chain is built from TRBV12-3 or TRBV12-4 and TRBJ2-3; TRBD2 matches at 7 bases. Unmatched junction bases numbered 8, after V lost 7 bases and J lost 4 bases. The CDR3 covers 14 residues. DNA of the CDR3: TGTGCCAGCAAGCGCGGGAGAGGTGCAGATACGCAGTATTTT. Translating it yields CASKRGRGADTQYF.

A few counts support this clonotype. The chain is built from TRBV30 and TRBJ1-4; D possibly corresponds to TRBD1 (6 bases). This CDR3 contains 14 residues. Germline values: CDR1 GTSNPN, CDR2 SVGIG (reference sequence). Trimming removed 0 bases from V and 8 bases from J, with 13 bases in between. The CDR3 loop is CAWSVQTGNEKLFF. The CDR3 region has the DNA TGTGCCTGGAGTGTGCAGACAGGCAACGAAAAACTGTTTTTT.

The chain employs TRBV4-2 and TRBJ2-2, with 9 bases identical to TRBD1. This CDR3 is 17 amino acids long. The V gene end was trimmed by 1 base and the J gene end by 1 base; junction bases not matched to a gene: 4. The germline V gene has CDR1 LGHNA and CDR2 YNFKEQ. DNA of the CDR3: TGTGCCAGCAGCCAAGTCCCGGGACAGGGGAACACCGGGGAGCTGTTTTTT. Amino acid sequence: CASSQVPGQGNTGELFF.